One and the same sample provided the 21 T cell receptor beta chains below, sequenced in a study of cytomegalovirus exposure and HLA in healthy donors. PCR used 60 Vbeta primers and 13 Jbeta primers. The protocol was immunoSEQ multiplex PCR, while the TCRdb copy is restricted to in-frame clones and leaves out a portion. This table has 110,000 or so clones, under 90% appearing once. Sequencing was performed on PBMCs. These receptors originate from a woman between 18 and 30 years old in good health and CMV-seronegative.

The table lists this clone with a count of one. The chain has TRBV27 and TRBJ2-7, with 8 bases identical to TRBD1. The CDR3 length is 15 residues. V lost 5 bases, J lost 7 bases, and 13 bases stayed unmatched. Germline values: CDR1 MNHEY, CDR2 SMNVEV (reference sequence). For the CDR3, the DNA is TGTGCCAGCAGTCCTCGGACAGGGATAGGTGTGGAGCAGTACTTC. Translating it yields CASSPRTGIGVEQYF.

The chain recombines TRBV2 with TRBJ2-5; weak D call: TRBD2 (5 bases). CDR1 and CDR2 from the germline V gene are SNHLY and FYNNEI. CDR3 size: 13 residues. The ends were cut back, 5 bases at V and 5 bases at J, with 12 bases in the middle. The CDR3 sequence: CASSLGWRETQYF. The CDR3 nucleotides are TGTGCCAGCAGTCTCGGCTGGAGGGAGACCCAGTACTTC. Together with reference TRBV2 and TRBJ2-5, the CDR3 gives the full variable domain: EPEVTQTPSHQVTQMGQEVILRCVPISNHLYFYWYRQILGQKVEFLVSFYNNEISEKSEIFDDQFSVERPDGSNFTLKIRSTKLEDSAMYFCASSLGWRETQYFGPGTRLLVL.

The gene calls are TRBV6-5 and TRBJ1-2; tentatively, D is TRBD1 (5 bases). CDR1 and CDR2 from the germline V gene are MNHEY and SVGAGI. This CDR3 comprises 11 residues. Deletions cut 7 bases from V and 8 bases from J, with 11 bases between. CDR3 nucleotide sequence: TGTGCCAGCATCGGGTCAGGGGGCTACACCTTC. Translation gives CASIGSGGYTF.

The chain uses TRBV19 and TRBJ1-1, with a tentative D call TRBD1 (5 bases). V was pared by 3 bases and J by 1 base, with 9 bases between. Germline V gives CDR1 LNHDA, CDR2 SQIVND (reference sequence). There are 14 residues in the CDR3. CDR3 in DNA: TGTGCCAGTAGTATCTCTGGACAGAACACTGAAGCTTTCTTT. It is translated as CASSISGQNTEAFF. The variable domain in full, with the rest retrieved from reference TRBV19 and TRBJ1-1, is DGGITQSPKYLFRKEGQNVTLSCEQNLNHDAMYWYRQDPGQGLRLIYYSQIVNDFQKGDIAEGYSVSREKKESFPLTVTSAQKNPTAFYLCASSISGQNTEAFFGQGTRLTVV.

This clone was seen only once. The chain is built from TRBV5-6 and TRBJ2-2; D is possibly TRBD1 (5 bases). V was clipped by 1 base and J by 8 bases, with 9 bases between them. CDR1 SGHDT and CDR2 YYEEEE come from the germline V gene. The CDR3 spans 13 residues. The CDR3 sequence is CASSLKAGGELFF. CDR3 nucleotide sequence: TGTGCCAGCAGCTTGAAGGCAGGGGGGGAGCTGTTTTTT.

A note on this clone: The identical CDR3 is also encoded by other nucleotide sequences in the sample. The chain employs TRBV28 and TRBJ1-1; D is uncertain. The V gene's germline CDR1 is MDHEN and CDR2 SYDVKM. This CDR3 is 14 amino acids long. Trimming removed 5 bases from V and 0 bases from J, with 10 bases in between. The CDR3: CASSLRGMNTEAFF. The CDR3 coding sequence is TGTGCCAGCAGTCTACGAGGGATGAACACTGAAGCTTTCTTT.

This clone has only a few counts. V and J are TRBV11-3 and TRBJ2-3; 9 bases are shared with TRBD2. The junction had 8 bases not matched to a gene; V was cut back by 3 bases and J by 1 base. The CDR3 length is 17 residues. In germline, CDR1 is SGHNT, CDR2 YENEEA. The CDR3 DNA is TGTGCCAGCAGCTTGGATACCGGGACTAGCCGCACAGATACGCAGTATTTT. This gives the protein CASSLDTGTSRTDTQYF.

V and J are TRBV7-8 and TRBJ1-5; a weak D match, TRBD1 (5 bases). The germline gives CDR1 SGHVS, CDR2 FQNEAQ. The CDR3 extends over 17 amino acids. With 3 bases removed from V and 2 bases from J, the gap between germline ends came to 17 bases. CDR3 nucleotides: TGTGCCAGCAGCTTTTCGACTCAGGGACTTGGCAATCAGCCCCAGCATTTT. Encoded protein: CASSFSTQGLGNQPQHF.

This clone showed up just a few times. The chain links TRBV29-1 to TRBJ1-1, with D possibly being TRBD1 (6 bases). The CDR3 runs 10 residues. Deletions cut 7 bases from V and 7 bases from J, with 10 bases between. From germline, CDR1 is SQVTM and CDR2 ANQGSEA. CDR3 sequence reads: CSASDSEAFF. DNA of the CDR3: TGCAGCGCATCGGACAGTGAAGCTTTCTTT.

V usage is TRBV11-2 and J usage is TRBJ2-5; no clear D. Germline V gene sequence: CDR1 SGHAT, CDR2 FQNNGV. Trimming removed 4 bases at V and 4 bases at J, with 7 bases between. The CDR3 has 12 residues. CDR3 nucleotides: TGTGCCAGCAGCTATTCCGTAGAGACCCAGTACTTC. As protein: CASSYSVETQYF.

J is TRBJ2-1 and V is TRBV11-3, with D possibly matching TRBD2 (5 bases). V was shortened by 6 bases and J by 0 bases, with 9 bases between the two germline ends. This CDR3 spans 14 amino acids. Germline values: CDR1 SGHNT, CDR2 YENEEA. CDR3 in DNA: TGTGCCAGCAGTCACGGAGGCTCCTACAATGAGCAGTTCTTC. Encoded protein: CASSHGGSYNEQFF.

This chain uses TRBV28 with TRBJ2-5; D is unclear. The length of the CDR3 is 14 residues. The V end lost 5 bases, the J end lost 4 bases, and 14 bases lay between the germline ends. CDR1 and CDR2 from the germline V gene are MDHEN and SYDVKM. CDR3 protein: CASSLEFGRETQYF. In nucleotides, the CDR3 is TGTGCCAGCAGTCTGGAATTTGGGCGAGAGACCCAGTACTTC.

As for this clone: Other DNA sequences in this sample translate to the same CDR3. V is TRBV2 and J is TRBJ2-5; 7 bases line up with TRBD2. Germline trimming cut 8 bases from V and 1 base from J; bases unmatched to any gene: 1. This CDR3 spans 12 amino acids. The V gene's germline CDR1 is SNHLY and CDR2 FYNNEI. The CDR3 DNA sequence: TGTGCCAGCGGCGGGGGCCAAGAGACCCAGTACTTC. Translated, it gives CASGGGQETQYF. Filled out from reference TRBV2 and TRBJ2-5, the complete variable domain reads EPEVTQTPSHQVTQMGQEVILRCVPISNHLYFYWYRQILGQKVEFLVSFYNNEISEKSEIFDDQFSVERPDGSNFTLKIRSTKLEDSAMYFCASGGGQETQYFGPGTRLLVL.

The genes are TRBV5-5 and TRBJ1-1, with 7 bases matching TRBD1. The CDR3 consists of 15 residues. Germline V gives CDR1 SGHKS, CDR2 YYEKEE (reference sequence). Trimming took 2 bases from V and 6 from J; bases not matched to a gene: 10. In DNA form, the CDR3 reads TGTGCCAGCAGCTTCACCGGGACAGAGGGTTCTGAAGCTTTCTTT. This encodes CASSFTGTEGSEAFF. Filled out from reference TRBV5-5 and TRBJ1-1, the complete variable domain reads DAGVTQSPTHLIKTRGQQVTLRCSPISGHKSVSWYQQVLGQGPQFIFQYYEKEERGRGNFPDRFSARQFPNYSSELNVNALLLGDSALYLCASSFTGTEGSEAFFGQGTRLTVV.

In its sample, this clone was seen a few times. This sequence joins TRBV5-4 and TRBJ2-1, with 10 bases matching TRBD2. Losses at the gene ends were 10 bases for V and 7 bases for J; bases not matched to a gene: 14. From germline, CDR1 is SGHNT and CDR2 YYREEE (reference sequence). The CDR3 is 15 residues long. The CDR3 nucleotides are TGTGCCTGCGCGACTCAGCGGGGGGGGCCGAATGAGCAGTTCTTC. Protein product: CACATQRGGPNEQFF.

The chain carries TRBV10-3 and TRBJ1-1; D might be TRBD1 (6 bases). Germline CDR1 is ENHRY and CDR2 is SYGVKD. This CDR3 comprises 14 residues. Trimming cost V 2 bases and J 1 base, with 8 bases left between them. CDR3 in amino acids: CAISEGQRNTEAFF. The CDR3 DNA sequence: TGTGCCATCAGTGAGGGACAGAGGAACACTGAAGCTTTCTTT.

The chain employs TRBV13 and TRBJ2-7; TRBD2 is a possible D gene (5 bases). V dropped 1 base and J dropped 4 bases, with 11 bases sitting between them. Per germline, CDR1 PRHDT and CDR2 FYEKMQ (reference sequence). The CDR3 consists of 14 residues. The CDR3 protein is CASSLALAWYEQYF. In nucleotides, the CDR3 is TGTGCCAGCAGCTTAGCGCTAGCTTGGTACGAGCAGTACTTC. Full variable domain (rest looked up from reference TRBV13 and TRBJ2-7): AAGVIQSPRHLIKEKRETATLKCYPIPRHDTVYWYQQGPGQDPQFLISFYEKMQSDKGSIPDRFSAQQFSDYHSELNMSSLELGDSALYFCASSLALAWYEQYFGPGTRLTVT.

The CDR3 loop reads CASSLGAGSVAEAFF. The DNA for the CDR3 is TGTGCCAGCAGCTTGGGAGCCGGGTCAGTAGCTGAAGCTTTCTTT. The gene calls are TRBV5-4 and TRBJ1-1; no definite D call. The CDR3 loop spans 15 amino acids. V dropped 0 bases and J dropped 6 bases, with 15 bases sitting between them. Looked up from germline, CDR1 is SGHNT and CDR2 is YYREEE (reference sequence).

The V call is TRBV2, the J call TRBJ1-5; possible D gene TRBD1, 5 bases. This CDR3 spans 17 amino acids. V lost 4 bases and J lost 2, with 18 bases in between. Germline V gene lookup returns CDR1 SNHLY and CDR2 FYNNEI. CDR3 region: CASSGQGGYMGNQPQHF. The CDR3 DNA is TGTGCCAGCAGTGGGCAGGGAGGATATATGGGCAATCAGCCCCAGCATTTT.

The chain is built from TRBV7-9 and TRBJ1-5; unclear D gene. Trimming shortened V by 5 bases and J by 6 bases, and 8 bases separated the two germline ends. The CDR3 has 12 amino acids. Germline lookup yields CDR1 SEHNR and CDR2 FQNEAQ (reference sequence). CDR3 bases: TGTGCCAGCAGCCCGGACTTTCAGCCCCAGCATTTT. It encodes CASSPDFQPQHF.

This chain connects TRBV5-1 to TRBJ2-3, with 8 bases lining up with TRBD2. The CDR3 has 16 residues. CDR1 SGHRS and CDR2 YFSETQ come from the germline V gene. J lost 5 bases, V lost 2 bases, and 10 bases had no gene match. The DNA for the CDR3 is TGCGCCAGCAGCTTTGATATAGCGGGGAGGGGAGATACGCAGTATTTT. Its protein is CASSFDIAGRGDTQYF.